This note documents a single TCR beta chain sequence. Its antigen is currently unknown. Assay execution proceeded at the deep level. Clones were read by immunoSEQ multiplex PCR, and TCRdb kept only the in-frame ones, dropping some. The sample carries 450,000 to 500,000 clones, about 72% recorded once. The source of the sample is a study of shared clonotypes between healthy human individuals. The study's findings and limits: Having only a few donors restricted how much genetic and exposure-history diversity was captured.

Losses at the gene ends were 6 bases for V and 5 bases for J; bases not matched to a gene: 4. The CDR3 covers 14 residues. Germline CDR1 is SNHLY and CDR2 is FYNNEI. This chain links TRBV2 with TRBJ2-2; TRBD1 aligns across 9 bases. This clonotype was sampled from a woman aged 40-49 years in good health. Some clones in this sample may be carry-over from other donors' samples. The sequenced material came from PBMCs. CDR3 loop: CASSMTGGTGELFF. The CDR3 DNA follows: TGTGCCAGCAGCATGACAGGGGGAACCGGGGAGCTGTTTTTT.